This TCR beta chain was obtained from a study of response to subunit inactivated influenza vaccine. This clonotype was counted ten times or more. Its antigen is not identified. Via MiXCR, TCRdb re-called the RT-PCR reads, giving one row per CDR3 protein. The sample consists of more than 150,000 distinct CDR3 sequences, around a tenth of them appearing once. Trimming removed 6 bases from V and 5 bases from J; junction bases left unmatched: 6. This CDR3 contains 15 residues. Regarding the study as a whole: After each seasonal influenza vaccination, few new T cells are recruited, the authors suggested.

V and J are TRBV12-3 or TRBV12-4 and TRBJ2-5; 13 nucleotides match TRBD2. Material: non-naive T cells sorted from PBMCs, obtained on the day of vaccination. The sequence derives from a man aged 45 to 65 who received an inactivated influenza vaccine. In DNA form, the CDR3 reads TGTGCCAGCAGGAGACTAGCGGGGGGCGGGGAGACCCAGTACTTC. Amino acids: CASRRLAGGGETQYF.